These 17 T cell receptor beta chains were sequenced from one sample in a study of CD8 T cells in Susac syndrome. Reverse transcription used about 0.45 to 1 ug RNA and random hexamers. TCRdb re-analysed the immunoSEQ multiplex PCR reads in MiXCR, keeping a single row per CDR3 protein. The profile shows under 200,000 distinct CDR3 sequences, nearly 97% of them singletons. What was sequenced was CD4+ T cells from PBMCs. These receptors all come from a human donor with Susac syndrome.

The gene calls are TRBV30 and TRBJ2-2, with 7 bases fitting TRBD1. J lost 8 bases, V lost 2 bases, and 5 bases had no gene match. The CDR3 is 13 residues long. Germline CDR1 is GTSNPN and CDR2 is SVGIG (reference sequence). CDR3 sequence reads: CAWSPTGLGELFF. In DNA, the CDR3 is TGTGCCTGGAGTCCGACAGGGCTGGGGGAGCTGTTTTTT.

This chain uses TRBV10-3 with TRBJ2-1; D is ambiguous. Trimming took off 2 bases at V and 10 bases at J, with 12 bases between the two ends. Germline CDR1 reads ENHRY; CDR2 reads SYGVKD. The CDR3 consists of 13 residues. The DNA for the CDR3 is TGTGCCATCAGTGAGATGGAGCTAGGGGAGCAGTTCTTC. It codes for CAISEMELGEQFF.

The chain is built from TRBV6-6 and TRBJ1-5; weak D call: TRBD1 (5 bases). The CDR3 extends over 12 amino acids. The germline V gene encodes CDR1 MNHNY and CDR2 SVGAGI (reference sequence). V shed 0 bases and J shed 12 bases, with 9 bases lying between them. The CDR3 DNA sequence: TGTGCCAGCAGTTACTCGAGGGACTACCAGCATTTT. Translating gives CASSYSRDYQHF.

The chain recombines TRBV5-1 with TRBJ2-5; no firm D call. Per the germline V gene, CDR1 is SGHRS and CDR2 is YFSETQ. V lost 4 bases to trimming and J lost 0 bases, with 4 bases between them. This CDR3 spans 12 amino acids. For the CDR3, the DNA is TGCGCCAGCAGCATATACCAAGAGACCCAGTACTTC. Amino acids: CASSIYQETQYF.

The J gene is TRBJ1-2, the V gene TRBV9; D perhaps matches TRBD1 (5 bases). Trimming removed 1 base at V and 5 bases at J, with 15 bases between. This CDR3 region has 15 residues. From germline, CDR1 is SGDLS and CDR2 YYNGEE. The CDR3 region is CASSVFDSVEYGYTF. CDR3 nucleotide sequence: TGTGCCAGCAGCGTATTTGACAGTGTTGAGTATGGCTACACCTTC.

As concerns this clonotype: One end of the junction varies from germline; a read error may be responsible. The genes are TRBV7-2 and TRBJ2-7, with no clear D. Germline lookup yields CDR1 SGHTA and CDR2 FQGNSA. The CDR3 has 11 residues. CDR3 loop: CASSFSSEQYF. The CDR3 bases are TGTGCCAGCAGCTTCTCCTCCGAGCAGTACTTC.

The V gene is TRBV6-1, the J gene TRBJ1-1; no definite D call. Germline values: CDR1 MNHNS, CDR2 SASEGT. CDR3 length: 16 amino acids. Trimming pared 6 bases from V and 0 bases from J, leaving 17 bases between. CDR3 protein: CASSRSAEALNTEAFF. Here the CDR3 DNA reads TGTGCCAGCAGCCGTTCGGCGGAGGCACTGAACACTGAAGCTTTCTTT.

A note on this clonotype: A read error may produce the germline difference seen at one junction end. The chain links TRBV7-9 to TRBJ2-7; TRBD1 aligns across 7 bases. This CDR3 has 11 residues. The germline V gene has CDR1 SEHNR and CDR2 FQNEAQ (reference sequence). In nucleotides, the CDR3 is TGTGCCAGCAGCGACAGGGTCCTATTCGACTTC. Its translation: CASSDRVLFDF.

The J gene is TRBJ2-7, the V gene TRBV7-2, with D hard to call. The germline CDR1 and CDR2 sequences are SGHTA and FQGNSA. The CDR3 is made up of 14 amino acids. Trimming pared 6 bases from V and 0 bases from J, leaving 12 bases between. The CDR3 DNA reads TGTGCCAGCAGACGCCAGGTAACCTCCTACGAGCAGTACTTC. It yields the protein CASRRQVTSYEQYF.

The chain links TRBV30 to TRBJ1-5, with D maybe TRBD1 (6 bases). The CDR3 spans 15 residues. Trimming left V 4 bases short and J 0 bases short, with 13 bases between. The germline gives CDR1 GTSNPN, CDR2 SVGIG (reference sequence). CDR3 DNA sequence: TGTGCCTGGAATAAGGGGGAGTATAGCAATCAGCCCCAGCATTTT. Protein product: CAWNKGEYSNQPQHF.

V gene TRBV12-3 or TRBV12-4 combines with J gene TRBJ2-1; D possibly corresponds to TRBD1 (6 bases). The CDR3 spans 15 residues. The V end lost 5 bases, the J end lost 1 base, and 12 bases lay between the germline ends. The CDR3 DNA sequence: TGTGCCAGCAGTACCCGACAGGCTTCCTACAATGAGCAGTTCTTC. It yields the protein CASSTRQASYNEQFF.

The chain uses TRBV30 and TRBJ1-5; D might be TRBD1 (5 bases). The germline V gene has CDR1 GTSNPN and CDR2 SVGIG (reference sequence). The CDR3 spans 14 residues. Trimming left V 3 bases short and J 6 bases short, with 15 bases between. The chain's CDR3 is CAWRQGTETQPQHF. The CDR3 DNA is TGTGCCTGGAGGCAAGGGACGGAGACTCAGCCCCAGCATTTT.

The rearrangement links TRBV20-1 to TRBJ2-5; 10 bases match TRBD2. The CDR3 is made up of 15 amino acids. With 4 bases clipped from V and 4 bases from J, the junction kept 9 bases outside the gene matches. CDR1 is DFQATT, CDR2 SNEGSKA, per germline (reference sequence). CDR3 in amino acids: CSAKSSGGARETQYF. The DNA for the CDR3 is TGCAGTGCTAAAAGCAGCGGGGGGGCTAGAGAGACCCAGTACTTC.

The genes are TRBV30 and TRBJ1-5; maybe TRBD1 (6 bases). Between the trimmed V and J ends, which lost 1 base and 2 bases, there was a span of 24 bases. The V gene's germline CDR1 is GTSNPN and CDR2 SVGIG (reference sequence). The CDR3 is 19 residues long. CDR3 sequence: CAWSDIRGHRIDGNQPQHF. In DNA form, the CDR3 reads TGTGCCTGGAGTGATATTAGGGGACACCGAATCGATGGCAATCAGCCCCAGCATTTT.

The rearrangement joins TRBV12-3 or TRBV12-4 to TRBJ2-3, with 12 bases aligning to TRBD2. J lost 8 bases, V lost 6 bases, and 18 bases had no gene match. This CDR3 has 18 residues. CDR3 nucleotides: TGTGCCAGCAGGGCCTTTCCAATCCTAGCGGGGGGGCCAGGTACGCAGTATTTT. It codes for CASRAFPILAGGPGTQYF.

The CDR3 bases are TGTGCCAGCAGCCAAGTTGGGACTAATACGCAGTATTTT. Its protein is CASSQVGTNTQYF. V is TRBV3-1 and J is TRBJ2-3; 7 bases fit TRBD2. Germline CDR1 LGHDT, CDR2 YNNKEL (reference sequence). Trimming took 1 base from V and 7 from J; bases not matched to a gene: 2. The CDR3 runs to 13 residues.

V usage is TRBV9 and J usage is TRBJ1-5, with unresolved D. Germline V gene data show CDR1 as SGDLS and CDR2 as YYNGEE. This CDR3 comprises 13 residues. The ends were cut back, 3 bases at V and 5 bases at J, with 9 bases in the middle. The CDR3, as DNA: TGTGCCAGCAGCGCGCATGGGGATCAGCCCCAGCATTTT. Translated: CASSAHGDQPQHF.